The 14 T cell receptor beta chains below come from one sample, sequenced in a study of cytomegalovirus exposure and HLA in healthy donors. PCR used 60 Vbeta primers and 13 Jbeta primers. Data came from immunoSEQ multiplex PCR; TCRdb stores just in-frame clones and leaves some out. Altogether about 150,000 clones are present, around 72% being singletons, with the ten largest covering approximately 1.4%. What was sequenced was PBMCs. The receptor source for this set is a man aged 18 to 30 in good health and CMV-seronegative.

CDR3 protein: CASSPYALTTNEKLFF. The CDR3 nucleotides read TGTGCCAGCAGCCCATATGCGCTTACAACTAATGAAAAACTGTTTTTT. The rearrangement joins TRBV9 to TRBJ1-4; D is undetermined. V was clipped by 4 bases and J by 0 bases, with 13 bases between them. The CDR3 loop spans 16 amino acids. Germline V gene sequence: CDR1 SGDLS, CDR2 YYNGEE. Full variable domain (missing parts from reference TRBV9 and TRBJ1-4): DSGVTQTPKHLITATGQRVTLRCSPRSGDLSVYWYQQSLDQGLQFLIQYYNGEERAKGNILERFSAQQFPDLHSELNLSSLELGDSALYFCASSPYALTTNEKLFFGSGTQLSVL.

Written as DNA, the CDR3 is TGTGCCAGCCGCCCCGGTCTACCCTCCTACGAGCAGTACTTC. Protein: CASRPGLPSYEQYF. J is TRBJ2-7 and V is TRBV27; no firm D call. Germline lookup yields CDR1 MNHEY and CDR2 SMNVEV (reference sequence). The CDR3 spans 14 residues. V lost 8 bases and J 0 bases, leaving 14 bases between the germline ends.

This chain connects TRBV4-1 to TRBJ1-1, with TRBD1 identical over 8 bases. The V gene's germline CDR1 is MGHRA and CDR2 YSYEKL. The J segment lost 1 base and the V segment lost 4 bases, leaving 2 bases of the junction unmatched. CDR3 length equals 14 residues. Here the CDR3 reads CASSPTGANTEAFF. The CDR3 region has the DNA TGCGCCAGCAGCCCGACAGGGGCGAACACTGAAGCTTTCTTT.

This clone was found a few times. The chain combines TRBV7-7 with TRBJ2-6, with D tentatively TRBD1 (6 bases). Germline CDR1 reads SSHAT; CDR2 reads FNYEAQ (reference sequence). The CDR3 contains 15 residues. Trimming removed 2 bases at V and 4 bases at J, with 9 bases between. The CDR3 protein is CASSLWGLGANVLTF. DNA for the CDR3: TGTGCCAGCAGCTTATGGGGGCTGGGGGCCAACGTCCTGACTTTC.

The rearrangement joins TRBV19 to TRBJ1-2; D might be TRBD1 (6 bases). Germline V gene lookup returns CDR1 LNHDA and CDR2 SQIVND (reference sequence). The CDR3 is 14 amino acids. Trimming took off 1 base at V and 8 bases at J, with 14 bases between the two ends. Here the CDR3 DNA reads TGTGCCAGTAGTATAGTCGGGACACCAGCCGGCTACACCTTC. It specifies CASSIVGTPAGYTF.

CDR3 DNA: TGTGCCAGCAGCTTAGCGAGTGGTAGTCTAAACACTGAAGCTTTCTTT. As protein: CASSLASGSLNTEAFF. The rearrangement links TRBV7-2 to TRBJ1-1; D not certain. Germline CDR1 and CDR2: SGHTA and FQGNSA. CDR3 length: 16 amino acids. Trimming cost V 0 bases and J 2 bases, with 13 bases left between them.

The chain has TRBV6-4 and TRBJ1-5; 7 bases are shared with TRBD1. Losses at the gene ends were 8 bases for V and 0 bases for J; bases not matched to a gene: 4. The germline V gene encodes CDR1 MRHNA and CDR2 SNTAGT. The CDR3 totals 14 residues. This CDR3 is CASPYRGSNQPQHF. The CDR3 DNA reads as TGTGCCAGCCCTTACAGGGGTAGCAATCAGCCCCAGCATTTT.

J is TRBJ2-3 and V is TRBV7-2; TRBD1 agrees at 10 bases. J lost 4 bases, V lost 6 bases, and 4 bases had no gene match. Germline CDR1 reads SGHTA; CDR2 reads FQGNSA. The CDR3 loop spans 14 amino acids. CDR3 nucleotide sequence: TGTGCCAGCAGAAAAGGACAGGGGGCAGATACGCAGTATTTT. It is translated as CASRKGQGADTQYF.

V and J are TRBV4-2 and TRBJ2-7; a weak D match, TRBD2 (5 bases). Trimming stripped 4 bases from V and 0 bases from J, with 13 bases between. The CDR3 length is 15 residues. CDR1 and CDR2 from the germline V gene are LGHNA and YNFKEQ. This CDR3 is CASSPSRRASYEQYF. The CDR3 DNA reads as TGTGCCAGCAGCCCTTCGAGGCGGGCCTCCTACGAGCAGTACTTC.

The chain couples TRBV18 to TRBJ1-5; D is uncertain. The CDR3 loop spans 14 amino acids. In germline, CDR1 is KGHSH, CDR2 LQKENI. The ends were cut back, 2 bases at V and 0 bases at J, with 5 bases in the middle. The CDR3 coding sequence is TGTGCCAGCTCACCAACAAATAGCAATCAGCCCCAGCATTTT. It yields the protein CASSPTNSNQPQHF.

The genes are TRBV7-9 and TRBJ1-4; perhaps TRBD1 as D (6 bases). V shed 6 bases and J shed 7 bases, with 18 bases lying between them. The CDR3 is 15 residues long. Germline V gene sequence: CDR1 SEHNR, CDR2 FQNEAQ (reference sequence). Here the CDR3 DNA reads TGTGCCAGCAGAGCAGGGGCGCGGATAGTTGAAAAACTGTTTTTT. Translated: CASRAGARIVEKLFF.

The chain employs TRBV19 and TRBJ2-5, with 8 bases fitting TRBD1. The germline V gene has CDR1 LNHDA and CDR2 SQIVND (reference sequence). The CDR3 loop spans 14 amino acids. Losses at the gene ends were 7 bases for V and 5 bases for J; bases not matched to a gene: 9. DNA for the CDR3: TGTGCCAGTAACGAGGACAGGGAGAGGGAGACCCAGTACTTC. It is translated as CASNEDRERETQYF.

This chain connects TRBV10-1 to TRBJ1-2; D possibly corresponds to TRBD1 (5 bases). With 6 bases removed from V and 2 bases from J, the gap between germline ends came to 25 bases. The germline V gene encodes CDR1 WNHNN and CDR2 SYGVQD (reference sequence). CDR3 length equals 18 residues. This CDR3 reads CASRAGVGPAGGNYGYTF. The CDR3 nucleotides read TGCGCCAGCAGGGCGGGGGTGGGGCCCGCCGGGGGAAACTATGGCTACACCTTC.

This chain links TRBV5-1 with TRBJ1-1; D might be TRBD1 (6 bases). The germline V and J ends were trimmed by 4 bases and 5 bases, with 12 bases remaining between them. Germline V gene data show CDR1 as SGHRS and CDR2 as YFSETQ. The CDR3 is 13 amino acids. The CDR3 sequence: CASSPTGLTEAFF. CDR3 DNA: TGCGCCAGCAGCCCCACAGGGTTAACTGAAGCTTTCTTT.